The clone carrying this T cell receptor beta chain was picked up a small number of times. Its antigen is unidentified. TCRdb re-called the PCR reads through MiXCR, storing one row per CDR3 protein. The sample includes around 300,000 distinct CDR3 sequences, 24% of them seen just once. Germline CDR1 reads SNHLY; CDR2 reads FYNNEI. This CDR3 has 14 residues. J gave up 5 bases and V 6 bases, and 6 bases lay outside the gene matches. These data come from a study of molecular identifiers for immune sequencing clone quantification. Study-wide results and limits: Over 97% of CMV-specific effector molecules, but under 1% of naive ones, were in clones above 20 copies. Reports indicate spiked Jurkat TCR RNA from one cell could be found among about 1 million naive cells.

Sequencing used naive CD8+ T cells from blood, with Jurkat cell RNA spiked in. Subset in this sample: FACS-sorted CD8+CD4-CCR7+CD45RA+ naive T cells. The chain joins TRBV2 to TRBJ1-4, with TRBD1 identical over 7 bases. This TCR derives from a human donor in good health. Some libraries in this study had Jurkat cell RNA spiked in. The CDR3 sequence: CASRGTVLNEKLFF. CDR3 DNA: TGTGCCAGCAGGGGGACAGTCCTGAATGAAAAACTGTTTTTT. The entire variable domain, with the rest obtained from reference TRBV2 and TRBJ1-4, is as follows: EPEVTQTPSHQVTQMGQEVILRCVPISNHLYFYWYRQILGQKVEFLVSFYNNEISEKSEIFDDQFSVERPDGSNFTLKIRSTKLEDSAMYFCASRGTVLNEKLFFGSGTQLSVL.